This section outlines one T cell receptor beta chain sequence together with its context. V was pared by 3 bases and J by 0 bases, with 5 bases of the junction left unmatched. The CDR3 runs 15 residues. Germline V gene lookup returns CDR1 MNHEY and CDR2 SVGAGI. This sample stems from a study of blood T cell repertoires in COVID-19. Study background: The United States, Italy and Spain provided the acute and convalescent COVID-19 samples. From T cells, B-cell-depleted T cells, or PBMCs came the material, which was cDNA or gDNA.

This table comes from immunoSEQ multiplex PCR, and its TCRdb copy is limited to in-frame clones, with some not included. The table lists about 410,000 clones, approximately 90% of them singletons. The rearrangement uses TRBV6-5 and TRBJ2-7; TRBD2 aligns across 7 bases. The sequence came from a woman aged 25 to 39 with active or convalescent COVID-19. Sample: peripheral blood. The DNA for the CDR3 is TGTGCCAGCAGTTATGTCCGCGGGAGCTCCTACGAGCAGTACTTC. Protein sequence: CASSYVRGSSYEQYF.